This is a list of T cell receptor beta chains from one sample in a study of T cells in Graves' hyperthyroidism and ophthalmopathy. One entry per CDR3 protein results from TCRdb running MiXCR on the multiplex PCR reads. The data contain hundreds of thousands of distinct CDR3 sequences, less than 25% of them singletons. The sample comprised blood. The receptors derive from a man between 25 and 39 years old with Graves' ophthalmopathy. Each CDR3 is given with its conserved first and last residue.

v_gene: TRBV6-1
j_gene: TRBJ1-5
CDR3aa: CASSENGPGQPQHF

v_gene: TRBV20-1
j_gene: TRBJ2-7
CDR3aa: CSARDRVAGGSQYF

v_gene: TRBV28
j_gene: TRBJ1-1
CDR3aa: CASTALGDTEAFF

v_gene: TRBV6-5
j_gene: TRBJ2-7
CDR3aa: CASSYRAKGGEQYF

v_gene: TRBV29-1
j_gene: TRBJ2-2
CDR3aa: CSVRTQDTGELFF

v_gene: TRBV30
j_gene: TRBJ2-3
CDR3aa: CAWSVRPDTQYF

v_gene: TRBV13
j_gene: TRBJ2-3
CDR3aa: CASSRQGDTDTDTQYF

v_gene: TRBV20-1
j_gene: TRBJ1-3
CDR3aa: CSALTGGAVNTIYF

v_gene: TRBV28
j_gene: TRBJ2-5
CDR3aa: CASSTSGSYETQYF

v_gene: TRBV7-3
j_gene: TRBJ2-1
CDR3aa: CASSHRDNEQFF

v_gene: TRBV28
j_gene: TRBJ2-7
CDR3aa: CASSSGDRVNYEQYF

v_gene: TRBV28
j_gene: TRBJ2-5
CDR3aa: CASRISGRVPQYF

v_gene: TRBV19
j_gene: TRBJ2-7
CDR3aa: CASSAGTSTYEQYF